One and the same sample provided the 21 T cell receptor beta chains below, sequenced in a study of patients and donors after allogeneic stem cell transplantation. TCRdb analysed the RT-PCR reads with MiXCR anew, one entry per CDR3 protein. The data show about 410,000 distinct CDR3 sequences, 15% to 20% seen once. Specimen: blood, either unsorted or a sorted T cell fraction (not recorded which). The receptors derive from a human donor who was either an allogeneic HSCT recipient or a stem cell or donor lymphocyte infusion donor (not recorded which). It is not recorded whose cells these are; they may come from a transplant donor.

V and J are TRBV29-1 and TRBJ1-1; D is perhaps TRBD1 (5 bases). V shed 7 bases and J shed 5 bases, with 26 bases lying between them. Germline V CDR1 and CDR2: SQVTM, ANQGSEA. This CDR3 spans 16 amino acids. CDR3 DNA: TGCAGCGCTACGAATACGCAAACAGGACGGAAGACTGAAGCTTTCTTT. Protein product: CSATNTQTGRKTEAFF.

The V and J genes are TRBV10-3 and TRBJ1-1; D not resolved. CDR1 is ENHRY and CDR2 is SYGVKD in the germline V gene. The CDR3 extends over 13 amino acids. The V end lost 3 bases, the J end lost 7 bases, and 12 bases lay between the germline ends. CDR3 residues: CAISDNSGGEAFF. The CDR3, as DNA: TGTGCCATCAGTGATAATAGTGGAGGTGAAGCTTTCTTT.

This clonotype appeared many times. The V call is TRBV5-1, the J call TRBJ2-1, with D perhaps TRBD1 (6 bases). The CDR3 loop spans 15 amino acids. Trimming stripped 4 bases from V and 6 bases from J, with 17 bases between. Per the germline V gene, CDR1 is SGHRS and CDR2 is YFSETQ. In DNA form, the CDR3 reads TGCGCCAGCAGCCCGGGACAAGGACCTTCCAATGAGCAGTTCTTC. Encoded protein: CASSPGQGPSNEQFF.

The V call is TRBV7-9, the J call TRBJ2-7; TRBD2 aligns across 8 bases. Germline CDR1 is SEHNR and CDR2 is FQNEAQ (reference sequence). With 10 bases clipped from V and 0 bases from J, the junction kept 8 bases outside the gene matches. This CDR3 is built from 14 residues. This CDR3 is CATERGGVSYEQYF. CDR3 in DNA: TGTGCCACCGAACGGGGGGGCGTCTCCTACGAGCAGTACTTC.

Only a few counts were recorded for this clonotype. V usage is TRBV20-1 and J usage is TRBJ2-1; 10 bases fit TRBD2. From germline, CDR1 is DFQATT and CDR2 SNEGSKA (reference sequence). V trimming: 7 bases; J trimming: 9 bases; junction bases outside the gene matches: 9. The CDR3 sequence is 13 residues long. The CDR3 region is CSEAGGPSGEQFF. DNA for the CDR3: TGCAGTGAAGCGGGAGGGCCTTCGGGTGAGCAGTTCTTC.

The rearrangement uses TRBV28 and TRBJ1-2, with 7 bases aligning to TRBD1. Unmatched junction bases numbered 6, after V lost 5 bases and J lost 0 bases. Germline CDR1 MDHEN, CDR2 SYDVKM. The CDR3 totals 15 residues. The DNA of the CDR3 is TGTGCCAGCAGTAAAACAGGGGACTCTAACTATGGCTACACCTTC. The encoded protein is CASSKTGDSNYGYTF.

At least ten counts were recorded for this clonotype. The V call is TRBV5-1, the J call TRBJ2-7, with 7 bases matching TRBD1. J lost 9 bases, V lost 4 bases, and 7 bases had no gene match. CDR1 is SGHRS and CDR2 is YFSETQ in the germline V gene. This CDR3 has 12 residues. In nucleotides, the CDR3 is TGCGCCAGCAGCGTGGACAGGACGGGGCAGTACTTC. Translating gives CASSVDRTGQYF.

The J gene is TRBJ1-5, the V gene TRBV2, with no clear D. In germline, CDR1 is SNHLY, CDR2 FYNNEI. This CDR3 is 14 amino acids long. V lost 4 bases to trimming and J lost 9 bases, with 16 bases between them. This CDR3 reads CASSVPGNRGPQHF. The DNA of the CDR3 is TGTGCCAGCAGTGTTCCCGGGAACAGAGGGCCCCAGCATTTT.

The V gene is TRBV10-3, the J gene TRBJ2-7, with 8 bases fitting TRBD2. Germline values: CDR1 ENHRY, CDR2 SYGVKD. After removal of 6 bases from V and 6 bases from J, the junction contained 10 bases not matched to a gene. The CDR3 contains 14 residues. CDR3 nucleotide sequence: TGTGCCATCAGCCCAAGAGCGGGAGACGGCGAGCAGTACTTC. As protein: CAISPRAGDGEQYF.

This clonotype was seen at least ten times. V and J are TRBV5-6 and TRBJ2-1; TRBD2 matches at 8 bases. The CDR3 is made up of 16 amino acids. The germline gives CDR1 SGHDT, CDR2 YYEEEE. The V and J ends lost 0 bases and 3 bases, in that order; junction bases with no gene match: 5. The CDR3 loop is CASSLGRGDFYNEQFF. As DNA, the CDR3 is TGTGCCAGCAGCTTGGGGCGGGGGGATTTCTACAATGAGCAGTTCTTC.

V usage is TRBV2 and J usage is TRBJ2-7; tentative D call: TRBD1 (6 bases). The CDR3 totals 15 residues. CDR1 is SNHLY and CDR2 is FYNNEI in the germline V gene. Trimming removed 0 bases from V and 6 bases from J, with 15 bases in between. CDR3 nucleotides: TGTGCCAGCAGTGAAGCTGGTCAGGGGATTTCCGAGCAGTACTTC. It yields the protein CASSEAGQGISEQYF.

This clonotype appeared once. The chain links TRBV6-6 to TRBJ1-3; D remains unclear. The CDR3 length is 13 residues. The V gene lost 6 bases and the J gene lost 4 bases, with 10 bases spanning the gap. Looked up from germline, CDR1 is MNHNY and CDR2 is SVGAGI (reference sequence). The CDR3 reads CASSHGPGNTIYF. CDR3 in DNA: TGTGCCAGCAGCCATGGTCCGGGAAACACCATATATTTT.

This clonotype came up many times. CDR3 in DNA: TGCGCCAGCAGCCAAGATCAAAGCGGGATGGTAGATACGCAGTATTTT. Translation: CASSQDQSGMVDTQYF. The chain is built from TRBV4-1 and TRBJ2-3; 7 bases are shared with TRBD2. In germline, CDR1 is MGHRA, CDR2 YSYEKL. The CDR3 is 16 residues long. With V trimmed by 0 bases and J by 5 bases, 8 bases remained unmatched.

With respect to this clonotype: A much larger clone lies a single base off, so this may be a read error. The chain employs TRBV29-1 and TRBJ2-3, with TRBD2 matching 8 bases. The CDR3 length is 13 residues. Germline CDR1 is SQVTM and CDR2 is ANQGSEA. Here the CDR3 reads CNGPAGAGDTQYF. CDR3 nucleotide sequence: TGCAACGGACCAGCGGGAGCCGGAGATACGCAGTATTTT.

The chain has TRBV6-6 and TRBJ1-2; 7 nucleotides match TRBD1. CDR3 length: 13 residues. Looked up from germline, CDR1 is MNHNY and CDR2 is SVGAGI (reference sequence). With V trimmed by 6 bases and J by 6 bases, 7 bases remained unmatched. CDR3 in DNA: TGTGCCAGCAGCGACAGGGAGCGGAATGGCTACACCTTC. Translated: CASSDRERNGYTF.

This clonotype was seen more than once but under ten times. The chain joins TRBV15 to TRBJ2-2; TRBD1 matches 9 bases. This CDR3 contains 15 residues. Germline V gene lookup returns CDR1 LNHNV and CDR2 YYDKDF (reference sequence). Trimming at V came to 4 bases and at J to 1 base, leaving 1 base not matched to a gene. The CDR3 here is CATSTDRGNTGELFF. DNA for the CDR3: TGTGCCACCAGCACGGACAGGGGGAACACCGGGGAGCTGTTTTTT.

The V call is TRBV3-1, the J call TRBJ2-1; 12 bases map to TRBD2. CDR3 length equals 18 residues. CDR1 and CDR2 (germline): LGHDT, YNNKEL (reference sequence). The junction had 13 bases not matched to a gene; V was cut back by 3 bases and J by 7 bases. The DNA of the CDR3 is TGTGCCAGCAGCCAGACAGGTAGACTAGCGGGAGATCCGAATGAGCAGTTCTTC. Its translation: CASSQTGRLAGDPNEQFF.

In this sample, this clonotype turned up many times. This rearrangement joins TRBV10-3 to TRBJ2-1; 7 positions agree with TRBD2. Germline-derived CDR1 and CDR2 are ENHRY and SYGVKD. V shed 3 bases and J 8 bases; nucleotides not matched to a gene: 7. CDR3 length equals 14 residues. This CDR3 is CAISDLAEKDEQFF. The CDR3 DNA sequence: TGTGCCATCAGTGACCTAGCGGAGAAGGATGAGCAGTTCTTC.

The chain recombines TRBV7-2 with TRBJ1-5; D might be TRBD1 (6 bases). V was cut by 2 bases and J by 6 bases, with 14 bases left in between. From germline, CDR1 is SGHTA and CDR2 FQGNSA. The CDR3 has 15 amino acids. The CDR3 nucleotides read TGTGCCAGCAGCTTATGGGGGCCTCAAGGTCAGCCCCAGCATTTT. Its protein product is CASSLWGPQGQPQHF.

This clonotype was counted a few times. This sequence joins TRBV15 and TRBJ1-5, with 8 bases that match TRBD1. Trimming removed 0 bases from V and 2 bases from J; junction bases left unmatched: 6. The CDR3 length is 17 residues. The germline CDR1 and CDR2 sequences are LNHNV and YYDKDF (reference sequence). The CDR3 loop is CATSRDYPGGGNQPQHF. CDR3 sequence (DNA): TGTGCCACCAGCAGAGATTACCCAGGGGGCGGCAATCAGCCCCAGCATTTT.

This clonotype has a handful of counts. The CDR3 reads CASSQQGARTEAFF. In nucleotides, the CDR3 is TGTGCCAGCAGCCAACAGGGGGCCCGCACTGAAGCTTTCTTT. The V and J genes are TRBV7-2 and TRBJ1-1; 9 positions match TRBD1. The CDR3 has 14 amino acids. V gave up 5 bases and J gave up 4 bases; unmatched junction bases: 5. Germline lookup yields CDR1 SGHTA and CDR2 FQGNSA.